These T cell receptor beta chains were read from a single sample in a study of Ad26.COV2.S vaccination and SARS-CoV-2 variants. Profiling relied on immunoSEQ multiplex PCR, and the TCRdb table lists in-frame clones only, not all of them. This sample has over 200,000 clones, with roughly 90% found just once. The specimen was peripheral blood, collected in a trial of Ad26.COV2.S vaccine versus placebo. The receptors were gathered from a person aged 18-65 years who received the Ad26.COV2.S COVID-19 vaccine or a placebo. The CDR3 runs from the conserved cysteine through the conserved F or W. Fields, in order: D gene, clone size, V gene, J gene, CDR3 DNA, CDR3 protein. The D gene is left open where the match is weak. Clone size is given for some rows only: seen once, a few or many times, or a class if the clone is expanded.

.	few	TRBV30	TRBJ1-3	TGTGCCTGGATCACTAGCAGGGATTACTCTGGAAACACCATATATTTT	CAWITSRDYSGNTIYF
TRBD2	.	TRBV7-9	TRBJ2-1	TGTGCCAGCAGCTTAGAAAGACTAGCGGTAGGTGAGCAGTTCTTC	CASSLERLAVGEQFF
.	.	TRBV19	TRBJ2-3	TGTGCCAGTAAAGGGGGGGCTCCGGGTACGCAGTATTTT	CASKGGAPGTQYF
.	once	TRBV5-1	TRBJ2-6	TGCGCCAGCAGCTGGGGGGTTGTGGATTCTGGGGCCAACGTCCTGACTTTC	CASSWGVVDSGANVLTF
TRBD2	.	TRBV28	TRBJ2-1	TGTGCCAGCAGTTTAGGTGGGAGGGTCAAATCCAATGAGCAGTTCTTC	CASSLGGRVKSNEQFF
TRBD1	.	TRBV29-1	TRBJ1-2	TGCAGGGTGCAGGGGGTCTATGGCTACACCTTC	CRVQGVYGYTF
.	.	TRBV3-1/TRBV3-2	TRBJ1-4	TGTGCCAGCAGCCAACGCGGTGCAACTAATGAAAAACTGTTTTTT	CASSQRGATNEKLFF
.	few	TRBV11-2	TRBJ2-7	TGTGCCAGCAGATCGGAGAACTCCTTCTACGAGCAGTACTTC	CASRSENSFYEQYF
.	few	TRBV30	TRBJ2-2	TGTGCCTGGAGTGCCAACAGGGTTACCGGGGAGCTGTTTTTT	CAWSANRVTGELFF
.	few	TRBV5-8	TRBJ1-3	TGTGCCAGCAGGCAGCTGGAGAATGGAAACACCATATATTTT	CASRQLENGNTIYF
TRBD2	.	TRBV6-5	TRBJ2-2	TGTGCCAGCAGTAGGGACTATAACACCGGGGAGCTGTTTTTT	CASSRDYNTGELFF
.	.	TRBV18	TRBJ2-5	TGTGCCAGCTCACCACCCTTCAGGCAAGAGACCCAGTACTTC	CASSPPFRQETQYF
.	.	TRBV6-5	TRBJ1-1	TGTGCCAGCAGTTACTCGGGTTCCAAGAACACTGAAGCTTTCTTT	CASSYSGSKNTEAFF
TRBD2	.	TRBV13	TRBJ2-1	TGTGCCAGCAGCTTAGGCCTCGGTAGCGGGGATTACAATGAGCAGTTCTTC	CASSLGLGSGDYNEQFF
.	.	TRBV5-1	TRBJ2-3	TGCGCCAGCAGCCCAGGGACACCAAAAGGGGATACGCAGTATTTT	CASSPGTPKGDTQYF
.	.	TRBV4-2	TRBJ2-1	TGTGCCAGCAGCCATCCCGCGGGCGATCCTGAGCAGTTCTTC	CASSHPAGDPEQFF
TRBD2	.	TRBV4-3	TRBJ2-3	TGCGCCAGCAGCTCGCGGGGGGGCGTGTTCGCAGATACGCAGTATTTT	CASSSRGGVFADTQYF
.	.	TRBV7-6	TRBJ2-7	TGTGCCAGCAGCTTAGAAGGCGGGGACTCCGCCTACGAGCAGTACTTC	CASSLEGGDSAYEQYF
TRBD2	.	TRBV7-2	TRBJ2-6	TGTGCCAGCAGCGTAGGGGCGGGGGGCCTCTCTGGGGCCAACGTCCTGACTTTC	CASSVGAGGLSGANVLTF
TRBD1	.	TRBV12-3/TRBV12-4	TRBJ2-7	TGTGCCAGCCGTACAGGGGGCCAGGACGAGCAGTACTTC	CASRTGGQDEQYF
.	.	TRBV14	TRBJ2-7	TGTGCCAGCAGCCAAGGCAGGGTGGGTTACGAGCAGTACTTC	CASSQGRVGYEQYF
TRBD2	.	TRBV7-9	TRBJ2-3	TGTGCCACCCGCCGAGCGGGGGTCACAGATACGCAGTATTTT	CATRRAGVTDTQYF
.	.	TRBV30	TRBJ1-6	TGTGCCTGGAGTTCGGGGGAAGATTCACCCCTCCACTTT	CAWSSGEDSPLHF
.	.	TRBV9	TRBJ2-1	TGTGCCAGCAGCGCCTCGGACAGCCCCAGGGAGCAGTTCTTC	CASSASDSPREQFF
.	.	TRBV9	TRBJ2-3	TGTGCCAGCAGGGAACTCTGGGGAGTGGAAGATACGCAGTATTTT	CASRELWGVEDTQYF
TRBD2	.	TRBV3-1/TRBV3-2	TRBJ2-3	TGTGCCAGCAGCCAAGTCCGCGCGCGGGGGGGCTTGGGAGATACGCAGTATTTT	CASSQVRARGGLGDTQYF
TRBD1	.	TRBV5-8	TRBJ1-1	TGTGCCAGCAGCTTGGGGACAGGGGGAAACACTGAAGCTTTCTTT	CASSLGTGGNTEAFF
.	.	TRBV19	TRBJ1-1	TGTGCCAGTAGTACCCTGGGGGCGGCGATAGCTTTCTTT	CASSTLGAAIAFF
TRBD1	.	TRBV19	TRBJ1-2	TGTGCCAGTACGAGGACAGGGGGCATCTATGGCTACACCTTC	CASTRTGGIYGYTF
.	.	TRBV25-1	TRBJ1-5	TGTGCCAGCAGTGAAGATGCAGGTTTGGAGCCCCAGCATTTT	CASSEDAGLEPQHF
.	.	TRBV3-1/TRBV3-2	TRBJ2-2	TGTGCCAGCACCCCGGGCAGGCTTAACACCGGGGAGCTGTTTTTT	CASTPGRLNTGELFF
TRBD2	.	TRBV5-1	TRBJ2-1	TGCGCCAGCAGCTTGGAGCGGGAGCAGGGTGAGCAGTTCTTC	CASSLEREQGEQFF
.	.	TRBV14	TRBJ1-4	TGTGCCAGCAGCCGCTTATTTGAAAAACTGTTTTTT	CASSRLFEKLFF
TRBD2	once	TRBV7-2	TRBJ2-7	TGTGCCAGCAGCTTAACCCGGACTAGCGGGAGCTCCTACGAGCAGTACTTC	CASSLTRTSGSSYEQYF
TRBD1	.	TRBV24-1	TRBJ2-7	TGTGCCACCAGTGCCTCAAGACAGGGAGCCTACGAGCAGTACTTC	CATSASRQGAYEQYF
.	.	TRBV20-1	TRBJ1-5	TGCAGTGCTAGTAACAGGGGCAATCAGCCCCAGCATTTT	CSASNRGNQPQHF
TRBD2	.	TRBV7-8	TRBJ2-7	TGTGCCAGCAGCCCGCTGACTAGCGGGACTTCCTACGAGCAGTACTTC	CASSPLTSGTSYEQYF
TRBD2	.	TRBV7-2	TRBJ2-3	TGTGCCAGCAGCTTAGCTCAGACACAATTCTTCGGGAGGGCCATAGATACGCAGTATTTT	CASSLAQTQFFGRAIDTQYF
.	.	TRBV7-8	TRBJ2-1	TGTGCCAGCACCCCGGGGAGCAATGAGCAGTTCTTC	CASTPGSNEQFF
.	.	TRBV6-2/TRBV6-3	TRBJ2-1	TGTGCCAGCAGGCCTACAGCTTCCCTGTACAATGAGCAGTTCTTC	CASRPTASLYNEQFF
TRBD1	.	TRBV10-2	TRBJ2-3	TGCGCCAGCTCCCGGGACAGGGCCACAGATACGCAGTATTTT	CASSRDRATDTQYF
.	.	TRBV15	TRBJ2-5	TGTGCCACCAGCAGAGGTAACCAAGAGACCCAGTACTTC	CATSRGNQETQYF
TRBD2	.	TRBV7-2	TRBJ2-7	TGTGCCAGCAGCCCCTCCGGACTAGCGACTTCCTACGAGCAGTACTTC	CASSPSGLATSYEQYF
.	once	TRBV11-2	TRBJ2-1	TGTGCCAGCAGCTTGGACAGACTAAATGAGCAGTTCTTC	CASSLDRLNEQFF
TRBD1	.	TRBV6-5	TRBJ1-2	TGTGCCAGCGGTTCAGACAGGGCTCCCTATGGCTACACCTTC	CASGSDRAPYGYTF
.	.	TRBV5-4	TRBJ1-1	TGTGCCAGCAGCTTGGCTGCGGCAGACAAGAACACTGAAGCTTTCTTT	CASSLAAADKNTEAFF
.	.	TRBV6-5	TRBJ2-2	TGTGCCAGCAGTTACGTCAGGGGCAACACCGGGGAGCTGTTTTTT	CASSYVRGNTGELFF
.	.	TRBV7-2	TRBJ1-2	TGTGCCAGCAGCTTAAAAGGGAACTATGGCTACACCTTC	CASSLKGNYGYTF
TRBD1	.	TRBV25-1	TRBJ2-1	TGTGCCAGCAACGAAGGGCGGGACAGGGGGTCGGGGTACAATGAGCAGTTCTTC	CASNEGRDRGSGYNEQFF
.	.	TRBV10-1	TRBJ2-3	TGCGCCAGCAGCCACACCACAGATACGCAGTATTTT	CASSHTTDTQYF
.	.	TRBV7-2	TRBJ2-5	TGTGCCAGCAGCTTAAGGGTACCCCCACGAGGGCCCAAGACCCAGTACTTC	CASSLRVPPRGPKTQYF
.	.	TRBV11-2	TRBJ2-7	TGTGCCAGCAGCTTACAGGGTCTCGAGCAGTACTTC	CASSLQGLEQYF